A selection of T cell receptor beta chains follows, all from one sample in a study of control samples from healthy donors and cancer patients. The assay was immunoSEQ multiplex PCR, and TCRdb's table has in-frame clones only and misses some. The sample lists about 140,000 clones, around 86% seen once, with 4.9% in the top ten. Sequencing was done on a sample of blood. These TCRs come from a man aged 25 to 40 in good health. The CDR3 runs from the conserved cysteine through the conserved F or W. D genes are given only for firm matches. A row's size may be missing; if present it is once, few, many or a size class.

j_gene: TRBJ1-2
v_gene: TRBV4-1
abundance: NA
d_gene: NA
CDR3aa: CASSQGWGDYGYTF
CDR3nt: TGCGCCAGCAGCCAAGGCTGGGGAGACTATGGCTACACCTTC

j_gene: TRBJ1-2
v_gene: TRBV6-5
abundance: NA
d_gene: TRBD1
CDR3aa: CASSYRGGGSGYTF
CDR3nt: TGTGCCAGCAGTTACAGAGGGGGCGGCAGTGGCTACACCTTC

j_gene: TRBJ2-7
v_gene: TRBV4-3
abundance: NA
d_gene: TRBD1
CDR3aa: CASSQESDREYEQYF
CDR3nt: TGCGCCAGCAGCCAAGAAAGCGACAGGGAGTACGAGCAGTACTTC

j_gene: TRBJ2-2
v_gene: TRBV3-1/TRBV3-2
abundance: once
d_gene: NA
CDR3aa: CASSLSSGAGELFF
CDR3nt: TGTGCCAGCAGCCTCAGTTCCGGGGCCGGGGAGCTGTTTTTT

j_gene: TRBJ2-7
v_gene: TRBV27
abundance: NA
d_gene: TRBD1
CDR3aa: CASSLVGRRGLITYEQYF
CDR3nt: TGTGCCAGCAGTTTAGTAGGTCGCAGGGGGCTCATTACCTACGAGCAGTACTTC

j_gene: TRBJ1-1
v_gene: TRBV6-2/TRBV6-3
abundance: NA
d_gene: TRBD1
CDR3aa: CASSYRTGWDTEAFF
CDR3nt: TGTGCCAGCAGTTACCGGACAGGGTGGGACACTGAAGCTTTCTTT

j_gene: TRBJ2-1
v_gene: TRBV9
abundance: once
d_gene: NA
CDR3aa: CASSGDGSAPSSYNEQFF
CDR3nt: TGTGCCAGCAGCGGTGACGGGAGCGCACCGAGCTCCTACAATGAGCAGTTCTTC

j_gene: TRBJ2-3
v_gene: TRBV19
abundance: NA
d_gene: NA
CDR3aa: CASSIGAFSYRDTQYF
CDR3nt: TGTGCCAGTAGTATTGGGGCGTTCAGCTACCGGGATACGCAGTATTTT

j_gene: TRBJ1-2
v_gene: TRBV6-1
abundance: NA
d_gene: NA
CDR3aa: CASSGMPGTMGNGYTF
CDR3nt: TGTGCCAGCAGTGGGATGCCCGGGACAATGGGCAATGGCTACACCTTC

j_gene: TRBJ1-1
v_gene: TRBV5-5
abundance: once
d_gene: NA
CDR3aa: CASSLVQDLEAFF
CDR3nt: TGTGCCAGCAGCTTGGTGCAGGACCTTGAAGCTTTCTTT

j_gene: TRBJ1-2
v_gene: TRBV30
abundance: NA
d_gene: NA
CDR3aa: CAWSAGAYGYTF
CDR3nt: TGTGCCTGGAGCGCGGGAGCCTATGGCTACACCTTC

j_gene: TRBJ2-2
v_gene: TRBV27
abundance: NA
d_gene: NA
CDR3aa: CADRRGAGTGELFF
CDR3nt: TGTGCCGATCGGAGGGGGGCCGGCACCGGGGAGCTGTTTTTT

j_gene: TRBJ1-2
v_gene: TRBV29-1
abundance: NA
d_gene: TRBD1
CDR3aa: CSVRTGINYGYTF
CDR3nt: TGCAGCGTTCGGACAGGGATTAACTATGGCTACACCTTC